The 18 T cell receptor beta chains below were found in one sample sequenced in a study of technical replicates of blood from several donors. Here immunoSEQ multiplex PCR was the method, and the copy in TCRdb shows in-frame clones only, minus some. The top ten hold roughly 0.36% of the sample, which has roughly 90,000 clones, 90% to 96% seen once. Sequenced: T cells isolated from PBMCs. These receptors all stem from a human donor in good health.

This clone is a singleton in its sample. The chain employs TRBV4-1 and TRBJ2-7; possible D gene TRBD1, 6 bases. Germline lookup yields CDR1 MGHRA and CDR2 YSYEKL. V was shortened by 0 bases and J by 0 bases, with 9 bases between the two germline ends. The CDR3 length is 15 residues. CDR3 sequence (DNA): TGCGCCAGCAGCCAAGATGGGGGCGACTCCTACGAGCAGTACTTC. Translation: CASSQDGGDSYEQYF.

The chain combines TRBV27 with TRBJ2-5; no reliable D call. The V gene's germline CDR1 is MNHEY and CDR2 SMNVEV (reference sequence). Trimming took off 1 base at V and 3 bases at J, with 9 bases between the two ends. The CDR3 contains 14 residues. CDR3 amino acids: CASSLFGIKETQYF. The CDR3 DNA follows: TGTGCCAGCAGTTTATTTGGCATTAAAGAGACCCAGTACTTC.

The rearrangement links TRBV28 to TRBJ2-2; 12 bases are a match to TRBD2. CDR3 length: 16 residues. The V gene's germline CDR1 is MDHEN and CDR2 SYDVKM. With V trimmed by 1 base and J by 5 bases, 2 bases remained unmatched. CDR3 nucleotides: TGTGCCAGCAGTTTATTGACTAGCGGGAGAACCGGGGAGCTGTTTTTT. Translated, it gives CASSLLTSGRTGELFF.

The chain joins TRBV7-9 to TRBJ2-1, with 8 nucleotides matching TRBD2. Germline trimming cut 5 bases from V and 10 bases from J; bases unmatched to any gene: 7. The CDR3 is 13 residues long. Germline V CDR1 and CDR2: SEHNR, FQNEAQ (reference sequence). Here the CDR3 DNA reads TGTGCCAGCAGCCCGGGACTAGACCGGGAGCAGTTCTTC. Translating it yields CASSPGLDREQFF.

The chain combines TRBV28 with TRBJ2-1; TRBD1 matches at 7 bases. Per the germline V gene, CDR1 is MDHEN and CDR2 is SYDVKM. This CDR3 contains 16 residues. J was trimmed by 2 bases and V by 4 bases; bases with no gene match: 8. The CDR3 reads CASSSVGDSPYNEQFF. The CDR3 DNA is TGTGCCAGCAGTTCCGTGGGGGACAGTCCCTACAATGAGCAGTTCTTC.

The V and J genes are TRBV6-1 and TRBJ1-2, with D maybe TRBD1 (6 bases). The germline V and J ends were trimmed by 5 bases and 6 bases, with 10 bases remaining between them. Germline assignment: CDR1 MNHNS and CDR2 SASEGT. The CDR3 has 12 residues. The CDR3 is CASSLQGDGYTF. The CDR3 region has the DNA TGTGCCAGCAGTCTACAGGGAGATGGCTACACCTTC.

The chain carries TRBV6-6 and TRBJ2-2; D not certain. Trimming removed 10 bases from V and 2 bases from J, with 14 bases in between. The germline V gene has CDR1 MNHNY and CDR2 SVGAGI (reference sequence). The CDR3 has 14 amino acids. The CDR3 protein is CAIKSNLNTGELFF. CDR3 nucleotides: TGTGCCATAAAGTCTAATCTTAACACCGGGGAGCTGTTTTTT.

The count of this clone is one. The V gene is TRBV9, the J gene TRBJ2-1; 7 positions match TRBD1. The V and J ends lost 4 bases and 4 bases, in that order; junction bases with no gene match: 8. This CDR3 comprises 15 residues. Germline V lookup: CDR1 SGDLS, CDR2 YYNGEE. CDR3 sequence: CASSSLWDSYNEQFF. The DNA for the CDR3 is TGTGCCAGCAGCTCACTGTGGGACAGTTACAATGAGCAGTTCTTC.

CDR3 sequence: CAISEMEGRRAYEQYF. The CDR3, as DNA: TGTGCCATCAGTGAGATGGAGGGAAGAAGGGCCTACGAGCAGTACTTC. V and J are TRBV10-3 and TRBJ2-7; TRBD2 might be the D (6 bases). Germline CDR1 ENHRY, CDR2 SYGVKD. With 2 bases removed from V and 2 bases from J, the gap between germline ends came to 16 bases. The CDR3 length is 16 residues.

This rearrangement joins TRBV7-9 to TRBJ2-5, with a weak D call TRBD1 (5 bases). V was cut by 4 bases and J by 4 bases, with 13 bases left in between. The CDR3 loop spans 14 amino acids. Germline CDR1 SEHNR, CDR2 FQNEAQ (reference sequence). CDR3 sequence (DNA): TGTGCCAGCAGCTCGGACACCCGGAGAGAGACCCAGTACTTC. Protein product: CASSSDTRRETQYF.

The chain carries TRBV6-1 and TRBJ2-1; D may be TRBD2 (6 bases). This CDR3 has 14 residues. Trimming removed 8 bases at V and 5 bases at J, with 16 bases between. The germline gives CDR1 MNHNS, CDR2 SASEGT. CDR3 in DNA: TGTGCCAGCGGCGGGCGGGAAATCCACAATGAGCAGTTCTTC. This encodes CASGGREIHNEQFF.

The chain carries TRBV28 and TRBJ2-1; TRBD1 matches 7 bases. CDR3 length: 19 amino acids. Germline trimming cut 3 bases from V and 0 bases from J; bases unmatched to any gene: 14. Germline assignment: CDR1 MDHEN and CDR2 SYDVKM. DNA of the CDR3: TGTGCCAGCAGTTTGAACAGGGGAGTCGAGTATTTCTCCTACAATGAGCAGTTCTTC. Translation: CASSLNRGVEYFSYNEQFF.

The gene calls are TRBV7-7 and TRBJ2-1, with 10 bases fitting TRBD2. Germline CDR1 is SSHAT and CDR2 is FNYEAQ (reference sequence). J was trimmed by 9 bases and V by 6 bases; bases with no gene match: 14. The CDR3 is made up of 16 amino acids. As DNA, the CDR3 is TGTGCCAGCAGGCCATGGACTAGCGGCCCTTCCAGTGAGCAGTTCTTC. Translated, it gives CASRPWTSGPSSEQFF.

The CDR3 spells CASSFTSGHNEQFF. Here the CDR3 DNA reads TGTGCCAGCAGCTTCACTAGCGGTCACAATGAGCAGTTCTTC. The rearrangement uses TRBV7-9 and TRBJ2-1, with 8 bases lining up with TRBD2. V gave up 3 bases and J gave up 5 bases; unmatched junction bases: 3. The CDR3 covers 14 residues. Germline CDR1 reads SEHNR; CDR2 reads FQNEAQ (reference sequence).

This rearrangement joins TRBV28 to TRBJ1-1; 9 bases match TRBD1. From germline, CDR1 is MDHEN and CDR2 SYDVKM. CDR3 size: 17 residues. Trimming cost V 5 bases and J 4 bases; bases outside gene matches: 14. The chain's CDR3 is CASSPPLDRGSVTEAFF. The DNA for the CDR3 is TGTGCCAGCAGTCCACCATTGGACAGGGGATCGGTCACTGAAGCTTTCTTT.

The chain combines TRBV4-3 with TRBJ2-7; TRBD1 matches 7 bases. V shed 0 bases, J shed 2 bases, and the junction held 4 bases outside the gene matches. CDR3 length: 15 amino acids. Germline CDR1 is LGHNA and CDR2 is YSLEER. CDR3 in amino acids: CASSQDDRETYEQYF. Written as DNA, the CDR3 is TGCGCCAGCAGCCAAGATGACAGGGAAACCTACGAGCAGTACTTC.

The genes are TRBV4-1 and TRBJ2-5; TRBD2 matches at 11 bases. Germline CDR1 is MGHRA and CDR2 is YSYEKL. The CDR3 length is 17 residues. V lost 1 base, J lost 4 bases, and 8 bases stayed unmatched. The CDR3: CASSQVGSGRVGETQYF. The DNA of the CDR3 is TGCGCCAGCAGCCAAGTCGGTAGCGGGAGGGTCGGAGAGACCCAGTACTTC.

Only one count was recorded for this clone. The chain recombines TRBV2 with TRBJ1-2; 10 bases fit TRBD1. Losses at the gene ends were 7 bases for V and 1 base for J; bases not matched to a gene: 18. CDR1 and CDR2 (germline): SNHLY, FYNNEI. The CDR3 sequence is 19 residues long. The DNA of the CDR3 is TGTGCCAGCATTGGAGGGATACCGGGACAGGGGCTCTTTAACTATGGCTACACCTTC. It specifies CASIGGIPGQGLFNYGYTF.